A selection of T cell receptor beta chains follows, all from one sample in a study of shared clonotypes between healthy human individuals. The repertoire was sequenced with immunoSEQ multiplex PCR; TCRdb's copy has only in-frame clones and lacks some. The sample carries 950,000 to 1,100,000 clones, more than 60% recorded once. Sequencing input: memory CD4+ T cells sorted from blood. All receptors derive from a man younger than 35 in good health. Each CDR3 is given with its conserved first and last residue. A D gene is named only where the DNA matches it firmly. Expanded clones get a size class; other rows say once, few or many, or leave the size out.

>TRBJ2-7|14|TRBV5-1|NA|NA
TGCGCCAGCAGCTTGTCGAATTCCTACTTCGAGCAGTACTTC
CASSLSNSYFEQYF
>TRBJ1-1|13|TRBV27|NA|TRBD1
TGTGCCAGCAGTAGACAGGGGATAACTGAAGCTTTCTTT
CASSRQGITEAFF
>TRBJ2-7|13|TRBV7-2|NA|NA
TGTGCCAGCAGCCAAGGCGTCACCTACGAGCAGTACTTC
CASSQGVTYEQYF
>TRBJ2-7|16|TRBV5-1|NA|TRBD2
TGCGCCAGCAGCTTGCTAGCGGGAGGAATAAGGTACGAGCAGTACTTC
CASSLLAGGIRYEQYF
>TRBJ2-5|14|TRBV28|NA|NA
TGTGCCAGCAGTTTAAGACGGGCGGGAGAGACCCAGTACTTC
CASSLRRAGETQYF
>TRBJ2-5|15|TRBV5-1|NA|NA
TGCGCCAGCAGCTTTTACGGGGGAACTGGGGAGACCCAGTACTTC
CASSFYGGTGETQYF
>TRBJ1-2|13|TRBV6-5|NA|TRBD1
TGTGCCAGCAGATTGACAGGGGGGGATGGCTACACCTTC
CASRLTGGDGYTF
>TRBJ2-3|15|TRBV6-4|NA|NA
TGTGCCAGCAGTGACCCACATGGGGGCACAGATACGCAGTATTTT
CASSDPHGGTDTQYF
>TRBJ2-3|16|TRBV5-4|NA|NA
TGTGCCAGCAAAACTGGCGGACGGGCAGGGGTAGATACGCAGTATTTT
CASKTGGRAGVDTQYF
>TRBJ2-1|15|TRBV7-3|NA|TRBD2
TGTGCCAGCAGCTTGGATCCTAGCGGGTACAATGAGCAGTTCTTC
CASSLDPSGYNEQFF
>TRBJ1-1|15|TRBV7-9|NA|NA
TGTGCCAGCAGCCTAAGAGGGGATGGGGTCACTGAAGCTTTCTTT
CASSLRGDGVTEAFF
>TRBJ2-2|16|TRBV5-4|NA|NA
TGCGCCAGCAGCCAAGAGGGGTTCGCGAACACCGGGGAGCTGTTTTTT
CASSQEGFANTGELFF
>TRBJ2-7|17|TRBV7-2|NA|NA
TGTGCCAGCAGCTATAACACGGTCGAAAGGCTCGGATACGAGCAGTACTTC
CASSYNTVERLGYEQYF
>TRBJ2-4|14|TRBV9|NA|NA
TGTGCCAGCAGCGTGGGGGTCCCCAAAAACATTCAGTACTTC
CASSVGVPKNIQYF
>TRBJ1-4|13|TRBV10-3|NA|NA
TGTGCCATCAGTGACAGGGTGAACGAAAAACTGTTTTTT
CAISDRVNEKLFF
>TRBJ2-1|11|TRBV15|few|NA
TGTGCCACCAGCAGGTTCAATGAGCAGTTCTTC
CATSRFNEQFF
>TRBJ1-4|13|TRBV7-2|once|NA
TGTGCCAGCAGCCAAAGGGGGGGAGAAAAACTGTTTTTT
CASSQRGGEKLFF
>TRBJ2-1|16|TRBV28|NA|TRBD2
TGTGCCAGCAACCGTCCCCTCTGGGCGGGAGACAATGAGCAGTTCTTC
CASNRPLWAGDNEQFF
>TRBJ2-1|13|TRBV4-3|NA|TRBD2
TGCGCCAGCAGCCAGGGACTACTTAATGAGCAGTTCTTC
CASSQGLLNEQFF
>TRBJ1-3|14|TRBV10-3|once|NA
TGTGCCATCAGTCCACAGGCGTCGGGAAACACCATATATTTT
CAISPQASGNTIYF
>TRBJ2-5|12|TRBV28|NA|NA
TGTGCCAGCAGTTTACCCGGTGAGACCCAGTACTTC
CASSLPGETQYF
>TRBJ1-3|15|TRBV5-1|NA|NA
TGCGCCAGCAGCTTGGCCACAGGGATAGGAAACACCATATATTTT
CASSLATGIGNTIYF
>TRBJ1-2|13|TRBV7-2|NA|NA
TGTGCCAGCAGCTTATGGGCAGGTTATGGCTACACCTTC
CASSLWAGYGYTF
>TRBJ2-1|15|TRBV5-6|once|TRBD1
TGTGCCAGCAGCGCAGGGACAGGGGGGGGCAATGAGCAGTTCTTC
CASSAGTGGGNEQFF
>TRBJ1-2|13|TRBV30|once|TRBD1
TGTGCCTGGGGGGGACAGACGCATTATGGCTACACCTTC
CAWGGQTHYGYTF
>TRBJ1-4|16|TRBV5-1|NA|TRBD1
TGCGCCAGCAGCTTTGCACCACAGGGGGGTAATGAAAAACTGTTTTTT
CASSFAPQGGNEKLFF
>TRBJ2-7|14|TRBV29-1|NA|NA
TGCAGCGTTGAGAGGGGGACTCGGGGGGACGAGCAGTACTTC
CSVERGTRGDEQYF
>TRBJ2-3|14|TRBV10-3|NA|NA
TGTGCCATCAGTGAGTCGGGCTTCACAGATACGCAGTATTTT
CAISESGFTDTQYF